This TCR beta chain emerged from a study of yellow fever vaccine responses in identical twins. Study-level findings and limits: Vaccine T cell responses of twins reportedly seemed partly convergent and partly personalized.

The CDR3 contains 13 residues. Germline V CDR1 and CDR2: DFQATT, SNEGSKA (reference sequence). V lost 2 bases and J 2 bases, leaving 9 bases between the germline ends. This clonotype was recorded a few times. Its target is not known. A single record per CDR3 protein comes from TCRdb applying MiXCR to the RT-PCR reads. The sample records about 14,000 distinct CDR3 sequences, less than 85% being singletons. V usage is TRBV20-1 and J usage is TRBJ2-5; D call uncertain. The sequences come from T cells from blood (PBMCs), unsorted or a sorted subset (not recorded which), collected before or after yellow fever vaccination (not recorded which). The receptor comes from a woman younger than 35 who received the yellow fever vaccine. CDR3 in amino acids: CSARLVNQETQYF. DNA of the CDR3: TGCAGTGCTAGACTAGTTAATCAAGAGACCCAGTACTTC.